The present T cell receptor (beta chain) was sequenced within a study of shared clonotypes between healthy human individuals (dated by TCRdb to about 2020). As for the study more broadly: The cohort included three men and two women between 18 and 49 years of age. Between about 0.8 and 8.9 billion PBMCs per donor were obtained by leukapheresis. Libraries were prepared and TCR repertoires were sequenced by different laboratories using diverse techniques, in order to increase sequencing depth and limit assay-specific biases. Blood TCR repertoires of about 5 healthy adults were deeply sequenced to estimate repertoire size and the extent of clonotype sharing between individuals. For each donor, CD4 naive and CD4 memory were each given three plates, CD8 naive was given two plates, and CD8 memory was given one plate. What the research found in general, with its limitations: Compared with non-shared clonotypes, the clonotypes found in all four sorted-subset donors had higher generation probabilities. Only blood was sampled, and tissue TCR repertoires likely differ from those in blood. The small number of donors limited the genetic and exposure-history diversity represented. Estimated clonotype richness was generally larger for naive than for memory subsets. Incomplete sequencing was indicated by rarefaction of sorted-subset datasets, despite the large sequencing depth. Based on pairwise subsampling, the degree of clonotype sharing among donors was expected to be affected by sequencing depth. Across a handful of donors, roughly 5.1% of naive CD4, approximately 4% of naive CD8, about 2% of memory CD4, and about 0.44% of memory CD8 clonotypes were shared.

Using the deep immunoSEQ assay, multiplex PCR amplified TCR CDR3 regions from genomic DNA. Extracted genomic DNA from each cell subset was distributed evenly across all wells of several immunoSEQ 96-well plates, and each plate was treated as a replicate. For sorted subsets, 200 to 250 ng of genomic DNA, equivalent to about 30,000 T cell genomes, went into each replicate PCR. The purified libraries were quantified using a Qubit 3.0 fluorometer, sized with a Bioanalyzer 2100, and then quantified again using the KAPA Library Quantification kit. Each immunoSEQ 96-well plate was sequenced on its own single-read 150-cycle Illumina NextSeq 550 flow cell. The study's own analysis went as follows. Because the immunoSEQ output held only junctional sequences and lacked quality scores, the filtering could not match the filtering applied to full-length reads. Sequences were annotated with PyIR, a Python wrapper for IgBLAST v1.9, and V/J genes and CDR3 were assigned using IMGT germline references. Reads were removed for weak V/J assignments (E-value above 1e-6), missing CDR3, stop codons, out-of-frame junctions, or ambiguous translated residues. A V3J clonotype was defined by an identical inferred V gene, J gene, and CDR3 amino acid sequence. The percentage overlap between two repertoires was calculated by dividing the number of shared unique clonotypes by the size of the smaller repertoire. Repertoire richness was assessed with RTK rarefaction, the Chao1 estimator, and Recon v2.1 estimates of unobserved clonotypes. Generation probabilities for all TCRbeta clonotypes obtained by the gDNA method from a few donors were computed using OLGA. Drawn from immuneACCESS, this table holds only the in-frame rearrangements with V and J called that TCRdb kept. Clones are partly lost; checked studies trace under half to an unresolved V gene and leave the rest unexplained. V and J calls and clone size follow that table, whereas D and trimming were derived from the DNA. This sample lists hundreds of thousands of clones; about two thirds were detected once. About 2% of the sample is in the top ten clones.

Regarding this clone: It lacks a known antigen. The sample holds no much larger clone one base away, and base qualities are not on file.

The donors were healthy, HIV-negative adults with no recently reported acute infections or vaccinations. All donors were Caucasian adults living in Nashville, Tennessee, USA. CD4+ T cells were enriched by magnetic negative selection; naive cells were then positively selected on CD45RA, and the negative fraction formed the memory subset. Blood was collected by leukapheresis, and PBMCs were isolated by Ficoll-Histopaque density gradient centrifugation and then cryopreserved in liquid nitrogen vapor phase. Analytical flow cytometry was used to check the purity and quantity of each magnetically sorted T cell population. Genomic DNA was isolated from every sorted fraction and measured by UV absorbance on a Nanodrop 2000c. This TCR came from a woman under 40 in good health. Sequencing used memory CD4+ T cells sorted from blood. This sample's cell subset or site label indicates: CD45RA-negative fraction.

The DNA sequence is as follows: TGTGCCAGCAGCCTAATCAGCTCTGGAAACACCATATATTTT. It translates as CASSLISSGNTIYF. Here the chain combines TRBV5-6 and TRBJ1-3, with the D gene uncertain. Reading from cysteine to phenylalanine, the CDR3 counts 14 amino acids. Only the CDR3 region is kept as DNA, spanning 42 bases read in frame from base 1. Deletion took 4 bases off V and 0 bases off J, with a span of 8 bases between the germline ends. As encoded in the germline V gene, CDR1 is SGHDT while CDR2 is YYEEEE.